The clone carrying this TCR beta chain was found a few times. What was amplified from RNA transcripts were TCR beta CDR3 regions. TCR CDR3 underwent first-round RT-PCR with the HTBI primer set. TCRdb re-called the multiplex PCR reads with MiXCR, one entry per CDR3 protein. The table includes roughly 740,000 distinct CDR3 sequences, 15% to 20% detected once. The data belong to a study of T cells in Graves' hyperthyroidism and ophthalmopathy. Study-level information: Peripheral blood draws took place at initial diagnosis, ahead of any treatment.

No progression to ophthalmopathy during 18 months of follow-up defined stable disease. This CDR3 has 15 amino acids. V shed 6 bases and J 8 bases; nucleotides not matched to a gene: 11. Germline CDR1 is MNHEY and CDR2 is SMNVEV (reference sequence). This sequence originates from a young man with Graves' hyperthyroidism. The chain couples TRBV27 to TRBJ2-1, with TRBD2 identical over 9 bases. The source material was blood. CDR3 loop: CASSPSGRGGDEQFF. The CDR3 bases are TGTGCCAGCAGCCCCAGCGGGCGGGGGGGGGATGAGCAGTTCTTC.